The entry below gives a single T cell receptor (beta chain) sequence along with its context. The presence of a unique molecular identifier marked each TCR cDNA molecule. One entry per CDR3 protein, called by TCRdb with MiXCR from the 5' RACE reads. The sample has roughly 120,000 distinct CDR3 sequences, over 9% seen once. This sample was taken from a study of spatial heterogeneity in lung cancer. The wider study: Where present, follow-up PBMC were sequenced a median of around two years after resection. Within raw reads, each unique TCR and UMI combination appeared on average more than ten times.

The time point: blood at routine non-recurrence follow-up after resection. Whole RNA, isolated from tumor, nontumor lung or frozen PBMC, was sequenced without prior sorting. The receptor was isolated from a male donor with early-stage non-small cell lung cancer. Sequenced here: PBMCs, sampled at follow-up.

CDR3 in amino acids: CASSERGAQNIQYF. The DNA of the CDR3 is TGTGCCAGCAGTGAGCGGGGGGCCCAAAACATTCAGTACTTC. The V and J genes are TRBV6-1 and TRBJ2-4; 8 positions agree with TRBD2. Germline V gene lookup returns CDR1 MNHNS and CDR2 SASEGT. Trimming took 3 bases from V and 5 from J; bases not matched to a gene: 3. The CDR3 loop spans 14 amino acids.